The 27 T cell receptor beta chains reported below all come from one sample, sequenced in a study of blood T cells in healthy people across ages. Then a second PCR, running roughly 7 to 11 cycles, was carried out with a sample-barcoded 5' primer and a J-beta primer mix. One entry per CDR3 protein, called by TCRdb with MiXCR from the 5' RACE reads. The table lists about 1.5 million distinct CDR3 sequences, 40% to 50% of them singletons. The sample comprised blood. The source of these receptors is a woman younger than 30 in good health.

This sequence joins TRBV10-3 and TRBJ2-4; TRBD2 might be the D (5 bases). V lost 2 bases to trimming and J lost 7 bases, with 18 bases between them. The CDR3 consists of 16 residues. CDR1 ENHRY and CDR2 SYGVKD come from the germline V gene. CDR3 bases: TGTGCCATCAGTGAGGAAGTAACAGAGGGAGCCAACATTCAGTACTTC. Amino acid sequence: CAISEEVTEGANIQYF.

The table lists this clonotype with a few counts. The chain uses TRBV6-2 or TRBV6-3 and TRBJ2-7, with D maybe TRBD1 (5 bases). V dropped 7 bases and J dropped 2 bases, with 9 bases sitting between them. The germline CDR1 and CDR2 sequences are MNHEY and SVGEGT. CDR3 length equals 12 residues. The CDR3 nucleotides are TGTGCCAGCAATGACAGACCCTACGAGCAGTACTTC. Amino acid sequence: CASNDRPYEQYF.

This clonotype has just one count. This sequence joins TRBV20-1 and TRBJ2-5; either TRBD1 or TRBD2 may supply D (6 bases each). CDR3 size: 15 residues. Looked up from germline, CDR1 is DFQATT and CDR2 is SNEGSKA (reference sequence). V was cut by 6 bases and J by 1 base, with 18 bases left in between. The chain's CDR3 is CSADNRGQGQETQYF. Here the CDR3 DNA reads TGCAGTGCCGACAACCGGGGGCAGGGCCAAGAGACCCAGTACTTC.

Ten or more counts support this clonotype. This CDR3 is CASSGALVPYEQYF. The CDR3 region has the DNA TGTGCCAGCAGCGGAGCCCTAGTCCCCTACGAGCAGTACTTC. The chain couples TRBV7-9 to TRBJ2-7; D is uncertain. Germline values: CDR1 SEHNR, CDR2 FQNEAQ (reference sequence). The CDR3 runs 14 residues. V lost 5 bases to trimming and J lost 2 bases, with 13 bases between them.

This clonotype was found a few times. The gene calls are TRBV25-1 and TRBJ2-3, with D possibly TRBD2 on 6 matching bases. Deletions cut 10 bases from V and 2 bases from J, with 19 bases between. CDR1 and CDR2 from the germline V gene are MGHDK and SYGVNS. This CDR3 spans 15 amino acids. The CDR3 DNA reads TGTGCCACCGAGCCGGGAGTCAGAAACACAGATACGCAGTATTTT. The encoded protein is CATEPGVRNTDTQYF.

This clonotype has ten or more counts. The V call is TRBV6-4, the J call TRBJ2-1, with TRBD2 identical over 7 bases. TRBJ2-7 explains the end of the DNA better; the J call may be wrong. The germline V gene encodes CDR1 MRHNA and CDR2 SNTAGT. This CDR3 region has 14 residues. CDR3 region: CASSDSTSYNEQYF. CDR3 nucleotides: TGTGCCAGCAGTGACTCGACTAGCTACAATGAGCAGTACTTC.

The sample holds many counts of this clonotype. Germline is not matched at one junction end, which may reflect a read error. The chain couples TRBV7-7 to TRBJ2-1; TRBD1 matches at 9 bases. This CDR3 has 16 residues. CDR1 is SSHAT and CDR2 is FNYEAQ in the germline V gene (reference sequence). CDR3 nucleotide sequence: TGTGCTAGCAGCCGAACCCCCGGGACAGGGAACAATGAGCAGTTCTTC. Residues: CASSRTPGTGNNEQFF.

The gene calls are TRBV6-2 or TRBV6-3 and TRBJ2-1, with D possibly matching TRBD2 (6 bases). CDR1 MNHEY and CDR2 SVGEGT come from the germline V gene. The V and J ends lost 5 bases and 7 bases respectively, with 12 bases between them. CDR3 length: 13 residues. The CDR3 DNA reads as TGTGCCAGCAGTCAAGGCGGGGCAAATGAGCAGTTCTTC. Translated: CASSQGGANEQFF.

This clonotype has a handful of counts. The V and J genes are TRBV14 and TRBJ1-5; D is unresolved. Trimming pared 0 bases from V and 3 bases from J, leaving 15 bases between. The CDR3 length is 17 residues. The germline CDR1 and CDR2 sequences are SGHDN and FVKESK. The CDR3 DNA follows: TGTGCCAGCAGCCAAGATGGTCCGGTATGTGCCAATCAGCCCCAGCATTTT. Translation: CASSQDGPVCANQPQHF.

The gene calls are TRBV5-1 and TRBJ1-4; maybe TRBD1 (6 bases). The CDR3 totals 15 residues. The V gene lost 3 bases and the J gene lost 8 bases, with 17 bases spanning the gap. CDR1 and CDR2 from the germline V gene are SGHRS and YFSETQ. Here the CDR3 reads CASSSSTGTPEKLFF. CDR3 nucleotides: TGCGCCAGCAGCTCAAGCACCGGGACACCGGAAAAACTGTTTTTT.

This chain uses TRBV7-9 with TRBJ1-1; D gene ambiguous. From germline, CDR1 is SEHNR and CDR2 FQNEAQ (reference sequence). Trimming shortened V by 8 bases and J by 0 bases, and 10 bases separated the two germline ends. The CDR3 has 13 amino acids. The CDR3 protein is CASLGIMNTEAFF. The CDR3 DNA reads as TGTGCCAGCCTAGGCATAATGAACACTGAAGCTTTCTTT.

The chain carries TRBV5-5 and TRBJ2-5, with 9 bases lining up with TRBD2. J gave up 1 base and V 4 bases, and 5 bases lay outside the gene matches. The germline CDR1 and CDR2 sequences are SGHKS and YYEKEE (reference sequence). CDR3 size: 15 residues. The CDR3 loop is CASSALTSGQETQYF. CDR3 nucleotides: TGTGCCAGCAGCGCCCTGACTAGCGGCCAAGAGACCCAGTACTTC.

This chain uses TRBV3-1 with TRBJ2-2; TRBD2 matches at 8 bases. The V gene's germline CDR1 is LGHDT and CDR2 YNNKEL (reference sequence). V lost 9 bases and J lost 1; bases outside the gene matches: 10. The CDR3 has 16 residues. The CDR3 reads CASLASGLVNTGELFF. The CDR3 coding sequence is TGTGCCAGTCTCGCCTCGGGACTAGTGAACACCGGGGAGCTGTTTTTT.

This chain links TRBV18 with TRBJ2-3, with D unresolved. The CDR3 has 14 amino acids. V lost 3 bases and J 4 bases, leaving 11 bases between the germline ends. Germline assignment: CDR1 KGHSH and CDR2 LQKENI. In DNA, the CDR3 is TGTGCCAGCTCACCGTTTATGGTTGCAGATACGCAGTATTTT. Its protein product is CASSPFMVADTQYF.

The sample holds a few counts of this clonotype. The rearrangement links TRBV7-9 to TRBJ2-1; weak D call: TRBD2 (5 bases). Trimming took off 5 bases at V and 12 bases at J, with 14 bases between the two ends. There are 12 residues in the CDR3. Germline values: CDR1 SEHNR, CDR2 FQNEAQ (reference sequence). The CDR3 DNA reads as TGTGCCAGCAGCCGTCTAGCCCACTGGCAGTTCTTC. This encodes CASSRLAHWQFF.

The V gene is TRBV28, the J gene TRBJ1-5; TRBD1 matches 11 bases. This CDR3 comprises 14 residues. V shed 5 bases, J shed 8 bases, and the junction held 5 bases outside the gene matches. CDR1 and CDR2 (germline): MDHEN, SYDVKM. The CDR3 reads CASSTGQGAEPQHF. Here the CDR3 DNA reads TGTGCCAGCAGTACCGGACAGGGGGCTGAGCCCCAGCATTTT.

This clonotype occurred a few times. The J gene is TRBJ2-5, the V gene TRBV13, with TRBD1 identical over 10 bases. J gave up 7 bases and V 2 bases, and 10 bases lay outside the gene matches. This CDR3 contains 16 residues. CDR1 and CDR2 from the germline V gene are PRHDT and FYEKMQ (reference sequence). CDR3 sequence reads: CASSLKGQGPVGTQYF. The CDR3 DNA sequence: TGTGCCAGCAGCTTAAAGGGACAGGGGCCGGTAGGGACCCAGTACTTC.

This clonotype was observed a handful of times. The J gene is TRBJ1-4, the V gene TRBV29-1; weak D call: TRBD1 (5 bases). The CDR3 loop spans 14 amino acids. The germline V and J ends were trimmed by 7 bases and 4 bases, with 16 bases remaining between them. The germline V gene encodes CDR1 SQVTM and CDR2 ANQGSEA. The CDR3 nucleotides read TGCAGCGCTCGCCACGGGACTTTTAATGAAAAACTGTTTTTT. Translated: CSARHGTFNEKLFF.

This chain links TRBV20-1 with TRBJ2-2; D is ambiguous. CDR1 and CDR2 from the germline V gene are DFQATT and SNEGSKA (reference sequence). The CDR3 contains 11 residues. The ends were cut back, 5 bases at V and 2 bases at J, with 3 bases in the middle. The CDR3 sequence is CSAENTGELFF. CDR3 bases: TGCAGTGCTGAAAACACCGGGGAGCTGTTTTTT.

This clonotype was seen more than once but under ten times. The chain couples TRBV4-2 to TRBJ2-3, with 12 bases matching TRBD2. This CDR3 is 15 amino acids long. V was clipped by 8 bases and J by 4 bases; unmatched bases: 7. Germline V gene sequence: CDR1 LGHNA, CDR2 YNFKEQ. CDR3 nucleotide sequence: TGTGCCAGCGGAGAGACTAGCGGGAGTGCAGATACGCAGTATTTT. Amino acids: CASGETSGSADTQYF.

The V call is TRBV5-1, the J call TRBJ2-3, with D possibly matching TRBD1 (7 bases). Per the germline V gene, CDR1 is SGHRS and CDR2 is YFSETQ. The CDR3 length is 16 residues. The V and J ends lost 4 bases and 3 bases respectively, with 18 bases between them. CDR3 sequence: CASSHGRQGGTDTQYF. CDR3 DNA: TGCGCCAGCAGCCACGGACGGCAGGGGGGAACAGATACGCAGTATTTT.

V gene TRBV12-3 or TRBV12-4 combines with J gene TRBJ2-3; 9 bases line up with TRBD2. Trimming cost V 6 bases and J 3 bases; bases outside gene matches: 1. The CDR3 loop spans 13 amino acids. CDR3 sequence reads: CASRGLATDTQYF. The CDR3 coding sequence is TGTGCCAGCAGGGGACTAGCAACAGATACGCAGTATTTT.

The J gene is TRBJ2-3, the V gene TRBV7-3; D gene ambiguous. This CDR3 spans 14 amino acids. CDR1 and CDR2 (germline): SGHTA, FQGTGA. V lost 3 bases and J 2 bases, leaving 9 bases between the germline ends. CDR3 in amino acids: CASSFGPFTDTQYF. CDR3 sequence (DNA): TGTGCCAGCAGCTTCGGGCCTTTCACAGATACGCAGTATTTT.

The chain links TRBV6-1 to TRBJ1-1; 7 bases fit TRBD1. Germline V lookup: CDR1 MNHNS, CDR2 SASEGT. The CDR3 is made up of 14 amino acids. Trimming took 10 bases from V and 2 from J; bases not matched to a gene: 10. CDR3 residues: CAIQNRGLNTEAFF. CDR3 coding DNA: TGTGCCATCCAAAACAGGGGCCTAAACACTGAAGCTTTCTTT.

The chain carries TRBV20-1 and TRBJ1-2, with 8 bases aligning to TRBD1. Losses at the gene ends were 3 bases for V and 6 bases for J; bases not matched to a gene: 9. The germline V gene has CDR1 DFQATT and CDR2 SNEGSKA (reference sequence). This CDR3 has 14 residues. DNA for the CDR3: TGCAGTGCTAGGGTGGACAGGGCCCCCGATGGCTACACCTTC. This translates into CSARVDRAPDGYTF.

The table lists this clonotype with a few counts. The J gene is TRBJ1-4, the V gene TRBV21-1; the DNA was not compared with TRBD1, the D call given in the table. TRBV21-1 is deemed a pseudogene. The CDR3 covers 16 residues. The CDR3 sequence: CASSKALRGSREKLFF. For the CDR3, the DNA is TGTGCCAGCAGCAAAGCGCTGAGGGGGAGTAGGGAAAAACTGTTTTTT.

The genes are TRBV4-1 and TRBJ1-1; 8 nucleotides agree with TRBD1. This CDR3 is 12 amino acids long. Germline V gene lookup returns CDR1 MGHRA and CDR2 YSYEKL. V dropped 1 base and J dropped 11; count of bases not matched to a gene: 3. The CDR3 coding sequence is TGCGCCAGCAGCCAAGTACAGGGGGACGCTTTCTTT. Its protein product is CASSQVQGDAFF.